This T cell receptor beta chain was profiled in a study of regulatory T cells in long-lasting Graves disease. The CDR3 extends over 16 amino acids. The ends lost 1 base at V and 8 bases at J; junction bases unmatched: 11. Per germline, CDR1 SGHTA and CDR2 FQGNSA. The TCR beta library used iRepertoire HTBI primers with Arm-PCR amplification of CDR3. TCRdb re-called the multiplex PCR reads with MiXCR, one entry per CDR3 protein. The sample includes 250,000 to 300,000 distinct CDR3 sequences, about 18% of them seen just once. Indicated time point: newly diagnosed GD, antithyroid drugs for less than 3 months. The TCR library was made from RNA extracted from PBMCs. This clonotype appeared many times. The sample also formed part of further work on T cells in Graves' hyperthyroidism and ophthalmopathy. That source reports: The study used the HTBI primer set for a first-round RT-PCR of the TCR CDR3.

The sample here was peripheral blood mononuclear cells (PBMCs), taken at new diagnosis, from a patient treated with antithyroid drugs. This sequence originates from a woman under 40 with Graves disease. This sequence joins TRBV7-2 and TRBJ1-2; the match to TRBD1 covers 9 bases. The DNA for the CDR3 is TGTGCCAGCAGCTTAGTGGGGGACAGGGTGGGGGGAGGCTACACCTTC. Its translation: CASSLVGDRVGGGYTF.